These T cell receptor beta chains were read from a single sample in a study of blood T cells in healthy people across ages. MiXCR was run by TCRdb on the 5' RACE reads, yielding one entry per CDR3 protein. This sample has fewer than 1,200,000 distinct CDR3 sequences, with 20% to 25% found just once. These sequences were also reported in another study, on T cells of mothers and their children.

The specimen sequenced was blood. All receptors derive from a girl aged 2 to 10 in good health. CDR3s include the opening cysteine and the closing phenylalanine or tryptophan. D genes are given only for firm matches. Expanded clones are given a class, and other clones once, few, many or no size at all.

j_gene	v_gene	d_gene	abundance	CDR3aa	CDR3nt
TRBJ2-7	TRBV5-1	NA	few	CASSLGEEYEQYF	TGCGCCAGCAGCCTTGGAGAGGAATACGAGCAGTACTTC
TRBJ1-1	TRBV5-4	TRBD1	NA	CASSLGEGATIEAFF	TGTGCCAGCAGCTTAGGTGAGGGGGCAACAATAGAAGCTTTCTTT
TRBJ2-7	TRBV10-1	NA	NA	CASSEGVEYEQYF	TGCGCCAGCAGTGAAGGAGTGGAGTACGAGCAGTACTTC
TRBJ1-2	TRBV29-1	NA	NA	CSVVAANYDYTF	TGCAGCGTTGTAGCCGCAAACTATGACTACACCTTC
TRBJ2-5	TRBV6-1	NA	NA	CASSVQGPQETQYF	TGTGCCAGCAGTGTACAGGGTCCTCAAGAGACCCAGTACTTC
TRBJ2-6	TRBV4-1	NA	NA	CASSQDSSRSRSGANVLTF	TGCGCCAGCAGCCAAGATTCTTCACGGTCCCGCTCTGGGGCCAACGTCCTGACTTTC
TRBJ1-6	TRBV5-1	TRBD1	few	CASSLEGAGNSPLHF	TGCGCCAGCAGCTTGGAGGGGGCCGGAAATTCACCCCTCCACTTT
TRBJ2-1	TRBV20-1	TRBD1	NA	CSAKGRQGADVQFF	TGCAGTGCAAAGGGGAGGCAGGGGGCTGATGTGCAGTTCTTC
TRBJ2-7	TRBV28	NA	few	CASSLPGQGLYEQYF	TGTGCCAGCAGTTTACCGGGGCAGGGGTTGTACGAGCAGTACTTC
TRBJ2-2	TRBV7-2	NA	NA	CASRTLAGVYTGELFF	TGTGCCAGCCGCACCCTAGCAGGGGTCTACACCGGGGAGCTGTTTTTT
TRBJ1-2	TRBV7-2	NA	NA	CASSLEGMYTF	TGTGCCAGCAGCTTAGAGGGGATGTACACCTTC
TRBJ2-3	TRBV7-9	NA	few	CASSRLTESSTDTQYF	TGTGCCAGCAGCCGTCTTACAGAATCTAGCACAGATACGCAGTATTTT
TRBJ2-1	TRBV29-1	NA	few	CSVWATTDYNEQFF	TGCAGCGTCTGGGCTACAACTGATTACAATGAGCAGTTCTTC
TRBJ2-7	TRBV29-1	NA	NA	CSVTGMGYEQYF	TGCAGCGTTACCGGCATGGGCTACGAGCAGTACTTC
TRBJ2-1	TRBV5-1	TRBD2	NA	CASSSPSGGGSFGHNEQFF	TGCGCCAGCAGCTCTCCCAGCGGGGGGGGAAGTTTTGGGCACAATGAGCAGTTCTTC
TRBJ1-4	TRBV4-1	NA	few	CASSQGENEKLFF	TGCGCCAGCAGCCAAGGGGAAAATGAAAAACTGTTTTTT